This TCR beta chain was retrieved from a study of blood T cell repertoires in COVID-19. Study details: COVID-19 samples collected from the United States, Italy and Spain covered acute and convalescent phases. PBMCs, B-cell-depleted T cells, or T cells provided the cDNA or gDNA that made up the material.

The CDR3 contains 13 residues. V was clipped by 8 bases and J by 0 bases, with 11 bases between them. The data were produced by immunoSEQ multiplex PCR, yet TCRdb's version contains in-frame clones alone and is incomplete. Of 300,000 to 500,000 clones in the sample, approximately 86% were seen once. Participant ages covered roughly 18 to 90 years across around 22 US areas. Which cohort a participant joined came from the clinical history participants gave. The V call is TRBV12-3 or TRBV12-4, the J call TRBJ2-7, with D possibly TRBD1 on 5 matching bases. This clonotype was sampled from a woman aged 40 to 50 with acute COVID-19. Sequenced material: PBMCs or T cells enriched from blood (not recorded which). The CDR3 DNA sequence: TGTGCCAGCGAAAGGGGCTTCTCCTACGAGCAGTACTTC. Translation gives CASERGFSYEQYF.